These T cell receptor beta chains were read from a single sample in a study of cytomegalovirus exposure and HLA in healthy donors. TCRdb's copy holds only in-frame clones and misses some; the assay was immunoSEQ multiplex PCR. The table has about 120,000 clones, roughly four fifths seen once; the top ten hold approximately 3%. Sequenced material: PBMCs. The receptors were gathered from a woman in her thirties or forties in good health and CMV-seropositive. Both conserved end residues are part of each CDR3. A D gene is named only where the DNA matches it firmly. Size is omitted from some rows. Given values are once, few, many or a class for expanded clones.

DNA: TGCGCCAGCAGCCGTACGGCCGGACAGTTCTACGAGCAGTACTTC
CDR3: CASSRTAGQFYEQYF
V: TRBV5-1
size: once
J: TRBJ2-7
D: -

DNA: TGCGCCAGCAGCTTGCCCAAGAGCTCCTACAATGAGCAGTTCTTC
CDR3: CASSLPKSSYNEQFF
V: TRBV5-1
size: -
J: TRBJ2-1
D: -

DNA: TGTGCCAGCAGCCGAGAGGGGCCAGGGAGGAATCAGCCCCAGCATTTT
CDR3: CASSREGPGRNQPQHF
V: TRBV7-8
size: -
J: TRBJ1-5
D: -

DNA: TGCGCCAGCAGCTCTGACGGACAGGAACGAGAGATATTC
CDR3: CASSSDGQEREIF
V: TRBV5-1
size: -
J: TRBJ1-2
D: TRBD1

DNA: TGTGCCAGCAGTGAGGGACAGTTGAACACTGAAGCTTTCTTT
CDR3: CASSEGQLNTEAFF
V: TRBV6-5
size: -
J: TRBJ1-1
D: TRBD1

DNA: TGTGCCAGCAGCCTCAGGGAGGGGGAAAGCTACACCTTC
CDR3: CASSLREGESYTF
V: TRBV6-6
size: once
J: TRBJ1-2
D: -

DNA: TGTGCCAGCAGTTTAACTGCCTACTATGGCTACACCTTC
CDR3: CASSLTAYYGYTF
V: TRBV27
size: -
J: TRBJ1-2
D: -

DNA: TGTGCCAGTAGTATTTCCTCCTCCGGGACAGCGCTCGTCCCCTACGAGCAGTACTTC
CDR3: CASSISSSGTALVPYEQYF
V: TRBV19
size: -
J: TRBJ2-7
D: TRBD1

DNA: TGTGCCAGCAGCTTAGGACTAGCGGGAATGACAGATACGCAGTATTTT
CDR3: CASSLGLAGMTDTQYF
V: TRBV5-8
size: -
J: TRBJ2-3
D: TRBD2

DNA: TGTGCCAGCAGCACCCTCGACACCAATCAGCCCCAGCATTTT
CDR3: CASSTLDTNQPQHF
V: TRBV9
size: -
J: TRBJ1-5
D: -

DNA: TGTGCCAGCAGCTTAACCCCCCGGGGGAGAGAGACCCAGTACTTC
CDR3: CASSLTPRGRETQYF
V: TRBV7-9
size: -
J: TRBJ2-5
D: -

DNA: TGCGCCAGCAGCAACGGGAATCAGCCCCAGCATTTT
CDR3: CASSNGNQPQHF
V: TRBV4-1
size: -
J: TRBJ1-5
D: -

DNA: TGTGCCAGCAGGCTTAACCCCTCGGGTGAAAAACTGTTTTTT
CDR3: CASRLNPSGEKLFF
V: TRBV5-4
size: few
J: TRBJ1-4
D: -

DNA: TGCAGCGTAGGCGACAGGGCGTCTCCGCAGTATTTT
CDR3: CSVGDRASPQYF
V: TRBV29-1
size: -
J: TRBJ2-3
D: TRBD1

DNA: TGTGCCAGTAGTCCTGGACACCTTAGCAATCAGCCCCAGCATTTT
CDR3: CASSPGHLSNQPQHF
V: TRBV19
size: -
J: TRBJ1-5
D: -

DNA: TGTGCCAGCAGCTCGGGACAGGGTTTTCAGAACACTGAAGCTTTCTTT
CDR3: CASSSGQGFQNTEAFF
V: TRBV5-4
size: -
J: TRBJ1-1
D: TRBD1

DNA: TGTGCCAGCAGCTTTCAGGGGGCCCGCACAGATACGCAGTATTTT
CDR3: CASSFQGARTDTQYF
V: TRBV7-3
size: -
J: TRBJ2-3
D: TRBD1

DNA: TGTGCCAGCAGTAAACTAGTTGAGCAGTTCTTC
CDR3: CASSKLVEQFF
V: TRBV28
size: few
J: TRBJ2-1
D: -

DNA: TGTGCCAGCCAGGGGGCCCGTGGGGAGCTGTTTTTT
CDR3: CASQGARGELFF
V: TRBV28
size: -
J: TRBJ2-2
D: TRBD1

DNA: TGTGCCAGCAGCCAAGCACAGGTATCTAGCACAGATACGCAGTATTTT
CDR3: CASSQAQVSSTDTQYF
V: TRBV4-2
size: -
J: TRBJ2-3
D: -

DNA: TGTGCCAGCAGTTTCCCCTTGGGCGGGGGGGAAGAGACCCAGTACTTC
CDR3: CASSFPLGGGEETQYF
V: TRBV6-6
size: -
J: TRBJ2-5
D: TRBD2

DNA: TGTGCCAGCAGCTTACCGACTAGCGGATACAATGAGCAGTTCTTC
CDR3: CASSLPTSGYNEQFF
V: TRBV5-4
size: -
J: TRBJ2-1
D: TRBD2

DNA: TGTGCCAGCAGTTTATCGACTAGCGGCTACGAGCAGTACTTC
CDR3: CASSLSTSGYEQYF
V: TRBV27
size: -
J: TRBJ2-7
D: TRBD2

DNA: TGTGCCAGCAGTTTAGGAGGGGGCGCGGGCACCGGGGAGCTGTTTTTT
CDR3: CASSLGGGAGTGELFF
V: TRBV27
size: once
J: TRBJ2-2
D: -

DNA: TGTGCCAGTAGTATCGAGACAGGGTATGGCTACACCTTC
CDR3: CASSIETGYGYTF
V: TRBV19
size: -
J: TRBJ1-2
D: TRBD1

DNA: TGTGCCATACCAGGACAGGGCAAACCTGAAGCTTTCTTT
CDR3: CAIPGQGKPEAFF
V: TRBV2
size: few
J: TRBJ1-1
D: TRBD1

DNA: TGTGCCAGCAGCCTTACGTCGGGTGGTACTGGAAACACCATATATTTT
CDR3: CASSLTSGGTGNTIYF
V: TRBV7-8
size: -
J: TRBJ1-3
D: -

DNA: TGCGCCAGCAGCCAAGAAGCTGGGCGGGGGGGCGTGGATACGCAGTATTTT
CDR3: CASSQEAGRGGVDTQYF
V: TRBV4-3
size: -
J: TRBJ2-3
D: TRBD2

DNA: TGTGCCAGCAGTCCCGATGTGGAGCTTGACTATGGCTACACCTTC
CDR3: CASSPDVELDYGYTF
V: TRBV28
size: -
J: TRBJ1-2
D: -

DNA: TGTGCCAGTAGTATTATCCTAATCGGGGAAAAACTGTTTTTT
CDR3: CASSIILIGEKLFF
V: TRBV19
size: few
J: TRBJ1-4
D: -

DNA: TGTGCCAGCAGTTACCGGGGGGTAGGCGAGAACACTGAAGCTTTCTTT
CDR3: CASSYRGVGENTEAFF
V: TRBV6-5
size: -
J: TRBJ1-1
D: -

DNA: TGTGCCAGCAGGCCGGGTTCCCCCTACGAGCAGTACTTC
CDR3: CASRPGSPYEQYF
V: TRBV28
size: once
J: TRBJ2-7
D: -

DNA: TGTGCCAGCACGGGGGAGCAGTACTTC
CDR3: CASTGEQYF
V: TRBV6-5
size: -
J: TRBJ2-7
D: -

DNA: TGTGCCAGCAGTGACTCTAGTTCTAGCACAGATACGCAGTATTTT
CDR3: CASSDSSSSTDTQYF
V: TRBV6-4
size: -
J: TRBJ2-3
D: -

DNA: TGTGCCAGCACGAGGGAGGAGGGAACTGAAGCTTTCTTT
CDR3: CASTREEGTEAFF
V: TRBV2
size: -
J: TRBJ1-1
D: -